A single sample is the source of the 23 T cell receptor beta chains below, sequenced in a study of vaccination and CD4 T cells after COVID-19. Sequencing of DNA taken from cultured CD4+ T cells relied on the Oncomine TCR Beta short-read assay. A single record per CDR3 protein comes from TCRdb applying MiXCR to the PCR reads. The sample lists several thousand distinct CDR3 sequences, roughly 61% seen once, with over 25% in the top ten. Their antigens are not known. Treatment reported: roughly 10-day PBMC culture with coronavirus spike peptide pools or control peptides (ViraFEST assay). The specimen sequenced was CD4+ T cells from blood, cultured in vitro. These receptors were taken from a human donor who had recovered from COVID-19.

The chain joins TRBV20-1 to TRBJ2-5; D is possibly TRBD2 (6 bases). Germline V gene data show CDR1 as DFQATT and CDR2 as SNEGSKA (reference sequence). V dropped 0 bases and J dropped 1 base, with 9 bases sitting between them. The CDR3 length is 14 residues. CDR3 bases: TGCAGTGCTAGAGACCGTAGCGGCCAAGAGACCCAGTACTTC. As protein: CSARDRSGQETQYF.

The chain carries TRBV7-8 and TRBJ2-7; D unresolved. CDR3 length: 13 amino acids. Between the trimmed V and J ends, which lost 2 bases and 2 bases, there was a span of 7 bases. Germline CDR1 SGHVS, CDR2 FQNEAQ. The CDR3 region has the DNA TGTGCCAGCAGCTTACAGCTAGCCTACGAGCAGTACTTC. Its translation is CASSLQLAYEQYF.

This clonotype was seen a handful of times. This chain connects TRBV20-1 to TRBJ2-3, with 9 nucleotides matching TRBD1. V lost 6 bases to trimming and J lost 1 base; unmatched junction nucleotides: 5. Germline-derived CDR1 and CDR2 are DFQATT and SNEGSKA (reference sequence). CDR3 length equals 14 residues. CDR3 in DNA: TGCAGTGCCACGACAGGGGGAGGCACAGATACGCAGTATTTT. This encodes CSATTGGGTDTQYF.

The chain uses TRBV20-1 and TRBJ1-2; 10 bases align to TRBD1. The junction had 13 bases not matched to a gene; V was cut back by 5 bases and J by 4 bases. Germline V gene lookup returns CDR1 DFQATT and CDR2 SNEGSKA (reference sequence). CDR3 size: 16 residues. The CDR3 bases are TGCAGTGCTGCCAGGACAGGGGGTAGTGGAATCTATGGCTACACCTTC. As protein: CSAARTGGSGIYGYTF.

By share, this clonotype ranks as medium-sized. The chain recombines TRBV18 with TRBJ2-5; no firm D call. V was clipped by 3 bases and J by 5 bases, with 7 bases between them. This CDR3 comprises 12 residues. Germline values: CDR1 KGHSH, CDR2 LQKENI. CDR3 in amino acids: CASSPGAETQYF. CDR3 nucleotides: TGTGCCAGCTCACCCGGAGCGGAGACCCAGTACTTC.

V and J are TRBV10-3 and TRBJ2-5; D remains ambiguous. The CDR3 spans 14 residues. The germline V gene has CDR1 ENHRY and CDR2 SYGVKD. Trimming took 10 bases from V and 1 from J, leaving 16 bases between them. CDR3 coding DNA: TGTGCCACCAAGCCACTCCTATCCCAAGAGACCCAGTACTTC. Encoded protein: CATKPLLSQETQYF.

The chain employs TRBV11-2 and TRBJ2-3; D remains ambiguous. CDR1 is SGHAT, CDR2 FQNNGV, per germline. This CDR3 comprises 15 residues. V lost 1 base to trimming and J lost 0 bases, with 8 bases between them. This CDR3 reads CASSLVPQSTDTQYF. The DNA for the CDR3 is TGTGCCAGCAGCTTAGTCCCACAGAGCACAGATACGCAGTATTTT.

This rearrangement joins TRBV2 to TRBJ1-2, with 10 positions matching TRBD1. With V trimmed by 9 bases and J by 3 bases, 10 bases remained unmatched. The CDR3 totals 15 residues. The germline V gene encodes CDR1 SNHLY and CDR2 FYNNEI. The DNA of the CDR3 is TGTGCCAGAATACGACAGGGGGCCGGGGACTATGGCTACACCTTC. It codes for CARIRQGAGDYGYTF.

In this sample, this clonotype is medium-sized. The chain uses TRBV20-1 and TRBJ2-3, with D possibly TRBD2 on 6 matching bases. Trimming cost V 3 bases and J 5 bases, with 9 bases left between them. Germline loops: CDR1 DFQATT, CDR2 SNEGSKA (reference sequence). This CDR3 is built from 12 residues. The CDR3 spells CSASRGGDTQYF. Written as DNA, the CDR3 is TGCAGTGCTAGTCGGGGAGGAGATACGCAGTATTTT.

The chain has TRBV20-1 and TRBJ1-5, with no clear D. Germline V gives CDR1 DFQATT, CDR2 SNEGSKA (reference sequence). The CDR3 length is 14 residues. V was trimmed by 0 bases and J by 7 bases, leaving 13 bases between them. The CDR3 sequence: CSARETRTGQPQHF. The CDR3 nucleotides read TGCAGTGCTAGAGAGACCCGAACGGGGCAGCCCCAGCATTTT.

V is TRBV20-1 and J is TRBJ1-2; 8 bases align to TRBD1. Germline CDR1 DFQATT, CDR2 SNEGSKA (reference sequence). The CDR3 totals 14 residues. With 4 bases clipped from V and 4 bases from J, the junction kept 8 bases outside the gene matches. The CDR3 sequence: CSATPGQASYGYTF. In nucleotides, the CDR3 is TGCAGTGCTACTCCGGGACAGGCCTCCTATGGCTACACCTTC.

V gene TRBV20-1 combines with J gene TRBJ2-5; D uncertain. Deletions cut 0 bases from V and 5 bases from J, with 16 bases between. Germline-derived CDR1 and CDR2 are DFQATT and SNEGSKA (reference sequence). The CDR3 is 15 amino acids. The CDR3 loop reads CSARDAIVRPETQYF. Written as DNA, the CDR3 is TGCAGTGCTAGAGATGCGATCGTACGGCCCGAGACCCAGTACTTC.

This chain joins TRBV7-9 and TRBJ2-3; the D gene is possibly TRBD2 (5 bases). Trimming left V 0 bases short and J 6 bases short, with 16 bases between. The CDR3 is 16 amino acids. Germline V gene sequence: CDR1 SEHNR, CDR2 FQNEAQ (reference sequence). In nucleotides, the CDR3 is TGTGCCAGCAGCTTAGCGCTTTATGGGGAGTCCGATACGCAGTATTTT. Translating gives CASSLALYGESDTQYF.

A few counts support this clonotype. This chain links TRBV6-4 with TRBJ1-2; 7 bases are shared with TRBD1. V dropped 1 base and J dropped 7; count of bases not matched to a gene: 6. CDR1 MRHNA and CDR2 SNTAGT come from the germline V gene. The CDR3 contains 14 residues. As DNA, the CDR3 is TGTGCCAGCAGTGACTGGAACAGGGGCGGTGGCTACACCTTC. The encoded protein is CASSDWNRGGGYTF.

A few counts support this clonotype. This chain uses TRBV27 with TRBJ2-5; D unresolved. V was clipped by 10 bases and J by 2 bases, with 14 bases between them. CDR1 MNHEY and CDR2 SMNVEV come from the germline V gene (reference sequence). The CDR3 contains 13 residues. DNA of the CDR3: TGTGCCAAAACGTTATCCCTACAAGAGACCCAGTACTTC. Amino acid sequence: CAKTLSLQETQYF.

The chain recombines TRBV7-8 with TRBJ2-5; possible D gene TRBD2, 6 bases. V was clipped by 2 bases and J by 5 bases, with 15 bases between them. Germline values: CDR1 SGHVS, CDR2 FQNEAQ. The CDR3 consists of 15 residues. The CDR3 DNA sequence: TGTGCCAGCAGCTTAAGTACAGCGGGCGAGGAGACCCAGTACTTC. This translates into CASSLSTAGEETQYF.

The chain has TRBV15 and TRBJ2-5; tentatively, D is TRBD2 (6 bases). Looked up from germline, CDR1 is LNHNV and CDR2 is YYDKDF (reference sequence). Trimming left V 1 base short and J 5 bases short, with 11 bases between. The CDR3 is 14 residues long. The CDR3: CATSRVRGGETQYF. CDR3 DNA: TGTGCCACCAGCAGAGTAAGGGGAGGCGAGACCCAGTACTTC.

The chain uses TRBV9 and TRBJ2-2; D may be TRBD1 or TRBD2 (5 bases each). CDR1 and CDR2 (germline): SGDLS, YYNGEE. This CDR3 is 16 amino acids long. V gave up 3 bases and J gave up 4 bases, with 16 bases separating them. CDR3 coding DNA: TGTGCCAGCAGCGAGACCGGGACCCAGGGCACCGGGGAGCTGTTTTTT. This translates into CASSETGTQGTGELFF.

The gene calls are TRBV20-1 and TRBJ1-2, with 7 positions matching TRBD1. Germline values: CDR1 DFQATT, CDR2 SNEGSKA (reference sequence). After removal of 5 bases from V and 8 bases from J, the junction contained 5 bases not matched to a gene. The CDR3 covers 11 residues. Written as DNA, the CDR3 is TGCAGTGCTTGGGACAGAAAAGGCTACACCTTC. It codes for CSAWDRKGYTF.

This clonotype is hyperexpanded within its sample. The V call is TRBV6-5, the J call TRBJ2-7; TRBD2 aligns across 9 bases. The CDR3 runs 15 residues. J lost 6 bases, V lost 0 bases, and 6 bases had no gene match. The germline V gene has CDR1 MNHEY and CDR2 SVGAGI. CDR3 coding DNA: TGTGCCAGCAGTTACTCTGCTAGCGGGATCGGCGAGCAGTACTTC. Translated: CASSYSASGIGEQYF.

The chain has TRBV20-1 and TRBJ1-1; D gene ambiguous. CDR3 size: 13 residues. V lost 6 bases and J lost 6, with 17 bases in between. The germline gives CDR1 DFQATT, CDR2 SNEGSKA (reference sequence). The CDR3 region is CSAARGDISEAFF. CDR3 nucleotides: TGCAGTGCCGCCCGAGGCGACATCTCTGAAGCTTTCTTT.

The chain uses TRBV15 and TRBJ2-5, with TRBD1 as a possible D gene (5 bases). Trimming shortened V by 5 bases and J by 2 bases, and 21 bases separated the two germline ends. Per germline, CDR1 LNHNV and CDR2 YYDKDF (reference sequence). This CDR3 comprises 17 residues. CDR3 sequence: CATSGALYNRPQETQYF. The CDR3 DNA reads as TGTGCCACCAGCGGGGCGCTGTATAACCGACCACAAGAGACCCAGTACTTC.

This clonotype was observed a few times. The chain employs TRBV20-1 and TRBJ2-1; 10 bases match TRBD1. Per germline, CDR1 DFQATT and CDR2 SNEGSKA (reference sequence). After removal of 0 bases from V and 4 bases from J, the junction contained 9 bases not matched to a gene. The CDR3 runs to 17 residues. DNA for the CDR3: TGCAGTGCTAGAGATCGGGGGACAGGGGTTCTTTACAATGAGCAGTTCTTC. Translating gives CSARDRGTGVLYNEQFF.